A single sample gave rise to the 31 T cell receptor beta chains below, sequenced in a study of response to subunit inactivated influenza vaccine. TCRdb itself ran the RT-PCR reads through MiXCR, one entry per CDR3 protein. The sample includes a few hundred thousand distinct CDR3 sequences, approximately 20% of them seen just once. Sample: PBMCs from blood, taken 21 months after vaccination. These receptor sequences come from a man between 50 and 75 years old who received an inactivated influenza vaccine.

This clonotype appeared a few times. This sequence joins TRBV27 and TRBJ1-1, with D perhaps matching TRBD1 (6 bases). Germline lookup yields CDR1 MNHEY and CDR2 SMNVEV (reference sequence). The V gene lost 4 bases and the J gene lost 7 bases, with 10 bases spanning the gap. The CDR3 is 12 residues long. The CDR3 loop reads CASSSWTDEAFF. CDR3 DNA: TGTGCCAGCAGTTCATGGACAGATGAAGCTTTCTTT.

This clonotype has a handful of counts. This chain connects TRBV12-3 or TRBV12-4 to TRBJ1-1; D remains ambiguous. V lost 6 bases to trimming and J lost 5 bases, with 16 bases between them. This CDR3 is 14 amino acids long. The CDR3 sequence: CASSTLPGRTEAFF. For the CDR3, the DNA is TGTGCCAGCAGCACGCTACCCGGGAGGACTGAAGCTTTCTTT.

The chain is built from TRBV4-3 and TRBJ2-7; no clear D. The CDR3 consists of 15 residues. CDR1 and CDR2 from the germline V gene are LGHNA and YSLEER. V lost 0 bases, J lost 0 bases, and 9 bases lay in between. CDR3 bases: TGCGCCAGCAGCCAAGATCCACAGAACTCCTACGAGCAGTACTTC. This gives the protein CASSQDPQNSYEQYF.

CDR3 coding DNA: TGTGCCAGCACAGAGTGGAGAATGGGACAGCCCCAGCATTTT. Translating it yields CASTEWRMGQPQHF. The genes are TRBV6-2 or TRBV6-3 and TRBJ1-5; unclear D gene. CDR1 and CDR2 (germline): MNHEY, SVGEGT. V was pared by 7 bases and J by 7 bases, with 17 bases between. CDR3 length: 14 amino acids.

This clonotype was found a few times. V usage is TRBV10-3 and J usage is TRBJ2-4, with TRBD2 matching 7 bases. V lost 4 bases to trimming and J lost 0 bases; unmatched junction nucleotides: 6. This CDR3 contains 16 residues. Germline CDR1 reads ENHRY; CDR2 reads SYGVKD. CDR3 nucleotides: TGTGCCATCAGTGCCGCGGGGGACCTAGCCAAAAACATTCAGTACTTC. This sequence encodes CAISAAGDLAKNIQYF.

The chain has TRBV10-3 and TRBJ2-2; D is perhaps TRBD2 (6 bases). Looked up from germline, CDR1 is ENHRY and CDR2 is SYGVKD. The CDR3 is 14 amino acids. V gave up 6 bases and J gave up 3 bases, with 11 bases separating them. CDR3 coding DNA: TGTGCCATCAGACGGGAGTCAGACACCGGGGAGCTGTTTTTT. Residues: CAIRRESDTGELFF.

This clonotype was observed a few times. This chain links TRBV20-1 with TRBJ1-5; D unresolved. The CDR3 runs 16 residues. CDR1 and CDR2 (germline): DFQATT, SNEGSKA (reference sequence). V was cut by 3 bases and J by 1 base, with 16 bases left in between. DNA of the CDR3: TGCAGTGCTAGCCTTACTTTGACATCAAGCAATCAGCCCCAGCATTTT. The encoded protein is CSASLTLTSSNQPQHF.

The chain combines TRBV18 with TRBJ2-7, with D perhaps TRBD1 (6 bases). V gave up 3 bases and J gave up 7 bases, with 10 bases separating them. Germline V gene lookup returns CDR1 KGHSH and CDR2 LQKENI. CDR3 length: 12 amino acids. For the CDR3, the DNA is TGTGCCAGCTCACCCCTTACAGGGGAGCAGTACTTC. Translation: CASSPLTGEQYF.

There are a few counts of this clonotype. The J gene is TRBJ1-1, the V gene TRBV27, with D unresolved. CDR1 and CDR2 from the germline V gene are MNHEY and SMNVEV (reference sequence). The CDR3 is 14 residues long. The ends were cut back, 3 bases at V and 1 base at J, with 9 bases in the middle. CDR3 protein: CASSFGRENTEAFF. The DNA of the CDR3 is TGTGCCAGCAGTTTCGGGAGAGAGAACACTGAAGCTTTCTTT.

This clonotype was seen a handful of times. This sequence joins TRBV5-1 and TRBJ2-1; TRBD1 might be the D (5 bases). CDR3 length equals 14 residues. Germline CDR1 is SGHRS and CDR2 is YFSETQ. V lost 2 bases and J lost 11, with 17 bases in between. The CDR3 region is CASSFNPDRQQQFF. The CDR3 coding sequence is TGCGCCAGCAGCTTTAACCCGGATCGACAGCAGCAGTTCTTC.

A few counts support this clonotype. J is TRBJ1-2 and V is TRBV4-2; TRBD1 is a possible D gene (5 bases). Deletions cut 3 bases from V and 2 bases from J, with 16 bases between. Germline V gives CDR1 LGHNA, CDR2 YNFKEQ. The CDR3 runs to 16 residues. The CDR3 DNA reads TGTGCCAGCAGCCATGGACTTCAGGGAAGAAACTATGGCTACACCTTC. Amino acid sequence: CASSHGLQGRNYGYTF.

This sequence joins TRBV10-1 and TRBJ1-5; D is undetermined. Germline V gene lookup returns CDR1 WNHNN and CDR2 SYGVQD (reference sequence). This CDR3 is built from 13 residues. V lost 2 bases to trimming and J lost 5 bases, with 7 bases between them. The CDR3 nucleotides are TGCGCCAGCAGTGAGGGCAGGTATCAGCCCCAGCATTTT. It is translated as CASSEGRYQPQHF.

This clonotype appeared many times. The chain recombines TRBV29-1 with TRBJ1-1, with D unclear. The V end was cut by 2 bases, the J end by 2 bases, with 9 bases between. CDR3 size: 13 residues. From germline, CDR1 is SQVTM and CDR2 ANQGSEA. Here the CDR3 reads CSVEPRLNTEAFF. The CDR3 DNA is TGCAGCGTTGAACCCAGGCTTAACACTGAAGCTTTCTTT. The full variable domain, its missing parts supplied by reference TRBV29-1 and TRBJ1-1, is SAVISQKPSRDICQRGTSLTIQCQVDSQVTMMFWYRQQPGQSLTLIATANQGSEATYESGFVIDKFPISRPNLTFSTLTVSNMSPEDSSIYLCSVEPRLNTEAFFGQGTRLTVV.

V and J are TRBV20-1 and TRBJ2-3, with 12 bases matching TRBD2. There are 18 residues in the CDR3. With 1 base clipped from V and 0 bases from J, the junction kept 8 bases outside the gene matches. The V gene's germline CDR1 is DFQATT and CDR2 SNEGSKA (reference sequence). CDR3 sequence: CSARATGTSGLSTDTQYF. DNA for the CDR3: TGCAGTGCTAGAGCGACGGGGACTAGCGGGCTGAGCACAGATACGCAGTATTTT.

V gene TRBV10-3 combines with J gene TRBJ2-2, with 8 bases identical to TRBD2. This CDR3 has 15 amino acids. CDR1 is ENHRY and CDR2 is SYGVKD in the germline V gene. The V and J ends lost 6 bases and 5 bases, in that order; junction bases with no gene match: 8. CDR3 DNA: TGTGCCATCAGAGGAAGCGGGAGACAGACCGGGGAGCTGTTTTTT. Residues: CAIRGSGRQTGELFF.

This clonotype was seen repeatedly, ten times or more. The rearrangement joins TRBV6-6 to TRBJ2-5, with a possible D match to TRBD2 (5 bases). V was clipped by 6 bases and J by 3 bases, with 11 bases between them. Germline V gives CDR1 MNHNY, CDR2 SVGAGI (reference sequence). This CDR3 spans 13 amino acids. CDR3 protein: CASRTSGKETQYF. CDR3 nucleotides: TGTGCCAGCAGGACATCCGGGAAAGAGACCCAGTACTTC.

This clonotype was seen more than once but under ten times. The CDR3 bases are TGCGCCAGCAGCCTGGACTTACGCACTGAAGCTTTCTTT. It is translated as CASSLDLRTEAFF. The rearrangement links TRBV4-3 to TRBJ1-1, with D unclear. This CDR3 comprises 13 residues. V was pared by 4 bases and J by 4 bases, with 10 bases between. The germline CDR1 and CDR2 sequences are LGHNA and YSLEER.

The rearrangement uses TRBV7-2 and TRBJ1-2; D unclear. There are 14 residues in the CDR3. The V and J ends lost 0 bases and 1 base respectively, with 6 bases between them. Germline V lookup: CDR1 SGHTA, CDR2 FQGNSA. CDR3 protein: CASSLALNNYGYTF. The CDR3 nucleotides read TGTGCCAGCAGCTTAGCGCTAAATAACTATGGCTACACCTTC.

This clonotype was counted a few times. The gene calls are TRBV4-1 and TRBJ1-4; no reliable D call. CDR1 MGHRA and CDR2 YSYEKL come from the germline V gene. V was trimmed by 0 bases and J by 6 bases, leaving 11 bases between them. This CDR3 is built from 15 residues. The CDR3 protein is CASSQDRTSHEKLFF. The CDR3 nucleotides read TGCGCCAGCAGCCAAGATCGGACCAGTCATGAAAAACTGTTTTTT.

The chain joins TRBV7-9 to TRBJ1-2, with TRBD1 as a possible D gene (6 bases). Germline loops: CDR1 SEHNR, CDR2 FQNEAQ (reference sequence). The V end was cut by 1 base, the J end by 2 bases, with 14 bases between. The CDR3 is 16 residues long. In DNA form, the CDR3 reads TGTGCCAGCAGCTTAGACAGGGCTAACCTAAACTATGGCTACACCTTC. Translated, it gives CASSLDRANLNYGYTF.

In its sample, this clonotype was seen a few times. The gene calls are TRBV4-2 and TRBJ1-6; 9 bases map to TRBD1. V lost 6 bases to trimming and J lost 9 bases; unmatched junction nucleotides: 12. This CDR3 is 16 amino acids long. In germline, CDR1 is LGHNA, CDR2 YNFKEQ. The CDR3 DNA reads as TGTGCCAGCAGAGACAGGGGGGGACTGTTGGGTTCACCCCTCCACTTT. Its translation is CASRDRGGLLGSPLHF.

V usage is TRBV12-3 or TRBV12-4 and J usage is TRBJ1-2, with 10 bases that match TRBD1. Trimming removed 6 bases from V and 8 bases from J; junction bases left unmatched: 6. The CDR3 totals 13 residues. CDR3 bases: TGTGCCAGCAGGAGACAGGGGGCGCGGGGCTACACCTTC. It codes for CASRRQGARGYTF.

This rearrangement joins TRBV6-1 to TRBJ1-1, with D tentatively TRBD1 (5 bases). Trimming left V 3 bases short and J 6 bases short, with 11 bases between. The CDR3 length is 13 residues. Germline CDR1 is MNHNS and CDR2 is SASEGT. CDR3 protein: CASSEGGWPEAFF. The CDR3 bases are TGTGCCAGCAGTGAGGGGGGGTGGCCTGAAGCTTTCTTT.

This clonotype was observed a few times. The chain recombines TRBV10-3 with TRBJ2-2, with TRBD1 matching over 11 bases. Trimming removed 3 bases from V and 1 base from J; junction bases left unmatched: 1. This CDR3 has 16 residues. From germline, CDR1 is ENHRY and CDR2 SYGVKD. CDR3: CAISEGTGGNTGELFF. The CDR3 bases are TGTGCCATCAGTGAAGGGACAGGGGGGAACACCGGGGAGCTGTTTTTT.

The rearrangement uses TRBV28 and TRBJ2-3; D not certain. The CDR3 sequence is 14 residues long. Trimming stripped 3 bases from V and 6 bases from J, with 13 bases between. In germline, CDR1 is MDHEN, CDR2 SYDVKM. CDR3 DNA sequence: TGTGCCAGCAGTTTGGTGTCTAGGACCGATACGCAGTATTTT. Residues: CASSLVSRTDTQYF.

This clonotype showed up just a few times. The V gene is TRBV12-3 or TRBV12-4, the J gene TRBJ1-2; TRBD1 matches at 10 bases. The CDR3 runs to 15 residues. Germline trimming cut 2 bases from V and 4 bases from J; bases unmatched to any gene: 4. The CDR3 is CASSLWTGGVYGYTF. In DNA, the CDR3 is TGTGCCAGCAGTTTATGGACAGGGGGGGTCTATGGCTACACCTTC.

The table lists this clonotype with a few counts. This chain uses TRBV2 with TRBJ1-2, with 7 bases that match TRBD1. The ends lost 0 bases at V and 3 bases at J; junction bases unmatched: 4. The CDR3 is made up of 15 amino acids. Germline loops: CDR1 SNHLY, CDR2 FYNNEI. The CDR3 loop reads CASSEAFGTDYGYTF. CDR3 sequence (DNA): TGTGCCAGCAGTGAAGCGTTTGGGACAGACTATGGCTACACCTTC.

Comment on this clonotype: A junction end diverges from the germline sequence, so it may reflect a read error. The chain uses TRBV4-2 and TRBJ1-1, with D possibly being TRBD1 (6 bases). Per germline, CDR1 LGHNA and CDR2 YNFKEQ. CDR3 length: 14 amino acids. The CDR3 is CASSQERGNAEAFF. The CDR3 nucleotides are TGTGCCAGCAGCCAAGAAAGGGGGAACGCTGAAGCTTTCTTT.

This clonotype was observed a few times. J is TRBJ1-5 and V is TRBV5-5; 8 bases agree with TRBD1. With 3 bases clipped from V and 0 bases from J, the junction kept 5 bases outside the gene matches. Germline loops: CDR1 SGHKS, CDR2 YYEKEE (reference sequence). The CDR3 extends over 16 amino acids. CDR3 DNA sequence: TGTGCCAGCAGCTGGGGGACAGGCAATAGCAATCAGCCCCAGCATTTT. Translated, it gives CASSWGTGNSNQPQHF.

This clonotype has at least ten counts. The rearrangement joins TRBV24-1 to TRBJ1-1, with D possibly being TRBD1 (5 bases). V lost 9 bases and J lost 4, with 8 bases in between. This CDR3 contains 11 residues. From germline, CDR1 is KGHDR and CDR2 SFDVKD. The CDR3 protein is CATEQGTEAFF. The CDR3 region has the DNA TGTGCCACCGAGCAGGGCACTGAAGCTTTCTTT.

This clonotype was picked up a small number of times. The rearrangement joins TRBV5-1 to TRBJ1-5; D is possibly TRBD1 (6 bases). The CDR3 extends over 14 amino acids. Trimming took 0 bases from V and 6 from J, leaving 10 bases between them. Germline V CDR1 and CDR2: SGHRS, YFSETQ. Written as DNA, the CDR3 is TGCGCCAGCAGCTTGGATGGGGGCGGTCAGCCCCAGCATTTT. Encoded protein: CASSLDGGGQPQHF.